A selection of T cell receptor beta chains follows, all from one sample in a study of T cells in tuberculosis. This table comes from immunoSEQ multiplex PCR, and its TCRdb copy is limited to in-frame clones, with some not included. The table lists some 34,000 clones, approximately 96% of them singletons. The sequenced material came from PBMCs. These receptors were taken from a donor aged 10-29 years with latent tuberculosis or without tuberculosis infection. CDR3s include the opening cysteine and the closing phenylalanine or tryptophan. Fields, in order: CDR3 protein, CDR3 DNA, clone size, V gene, J gene, D gene. The D gene is left open where the match is weak. Where a row states a size, it is once, few, many or the class of an expanded clone; other rows omit it.

CASSDGVQETQYF	TGTGCCAGCAGTGACGGGGTCCAAGAGACCCAGTACTTC	-	TRBV6-1	TRBJ2-5	-
CASSMGDSRRANVLTF	TGCGCCAGCAGCATGGGGGACAGTAGAAGGGCCAACGTCCTGACTTTC	-	TRBV5-1	TRBJ2-6	TRBD1
CASSSTGTGGEKTQYF	TGCGCCAGCAGCTCGACCGGGACAGGGGGCGAAAAGACCCAGTACTTC	-	TRBV5-1	TRBJ2-5	TRBD1
CASGLSQGPGREQFF	TGTGCTAGTGGTTTGTCACAGGGTCCAGGCAGGGAGCAGTTCTTC	-	TRBV12-5	TRBJ2-1	-
CASRDWAYNEQFF	TGTGCCAGCCGGGACTGGGCCTACAATGAGCAGTTCTTC	-	TRBV2	TRBJ2-1	-
CASSQDLRRQGINQPQHF	TGCGCCAGCAGCCAAGATCTTAGGCGACAGGGGATCAATCAGCCCCAGCATTTT	-	TRBV4-1	TRBJ1-5	TRBD1
CAWSVFSVTDTQYF	TGTGCCTGGAGTGTATTCAGCGTCACAGATACGCAGTATTTT	-	TRBV30	TRBJ2-3	-
CASSSGHTSGGANVLTF	TGTGCCAGCAGCTCAGGCCACACTAGCGGCGGGGCCAACGTCCTGACTTTC	-	TRBV7-3	TRBJ2-6	TRBD2
CASSHGGQSSSYEQYF	TGCGCCAGCAGCCATGGGGGACAGTCGAGCTCCTACGAGCAGTACTTC	-	TRBV4-1	TRBJ2-7	TRBD1
CASSLRGPGGYTF	TGTGCCAGCAGCCTAAGGGGGCCCGGGGGCTACACCTTC	once	TRBV4-2	TRBJ1-2	TRBD1
CASSRTGTAKNIQYF	TGTGCCAGCAGCAGGACAGGGACAGCCAAAAACATTCAGTACTTC	-	TRBV6-5	TRBJ2-4	TRBD1
CASSPGGGRPSGANVLTF	TGTGCCAGCAGCCCAGGAGGCGGTCGCCCTTCTGGGGCCAACGTCCTGACTTTC	-	TRBV5-4	TRBJ2-6	-
CASSFDPGTGRGKSIF	TGTGCCAGCAGCTTCGATCCTGGGACAGGGAGAGGAAAAAGTATCTTC	-	TRBV5-6	TRBJ2-1	TRBD1
CASNRREADTQYF	TGTGCCAGTAATCGGCGGGAGGCAGATACGCAGTATTTT	-	TRBV19	TRBJ2-3	TRBD2
CASSVVPLSGNTIYF	TGTGCCAGCAGCGTAGTCCCCCTCTCTGGAAACACCATATATTTT	-	TRBV9	TRBJ1-3	-
CASSGERVVTEAFF	TGTGCCAGCAGTGGTGAACGCGTGGTCACTGAAGCTTTCTTT	-	TRBV2	TRBJ1-1	-
CASTPGQGALDTQYF	TGTGCCAGTACTCCGGGACAGGGGGCTTTAGATACGCAGTATTTT	-	TRBV9	TRBJ2-3	TRBD1
CSVTVGQGQTGDTQYF	TGCAGCGTTACGGTGGGCCAGGGACAGACGGGGGATACGCAGTATTTT	-	TRBV29-1	TRBJ2-3	TRBD1
CASSSLRWGVYEQYF	TGTGCCAGCAGCTCCCTGAGGTGGGGAGTCTACGAGCAGTACTTC	-	TRBV11-2	TRBJ2-7	-
CASIPGQGNYGYTF	TGTGCCAGTATCCCGGGACAGGGGAACTATGGCTACACCTTC	-	TRBV19	TRBJ1-2	TRBD1
CSVGGGRTYEQYF	TGCAGCGTTGGCGGGGGGCGGACCTACGAGCAGTACTTC	-	TRBV29-1	TRBJ2-7	TRBD2
CASSLKWGTGNEKLFF	TGTGCCAGCAGCTTGAAATGGGGGACAGGGAATGAAAAACTGTTTTTT	once	TRBV5-6	TRBJ1-4	TRBD1
CASSERFQGVNYGYTF	TGTGCCAGCAGTGAAAGATTCCAGGGGGTCAACTATGGCTACACCTTC	-	TRBV6-1	TRBJ1-2	TRBD1
CASSNTRDYNEQFF	TGCGCCAGCAGTAATACCAGGGATTACAATGAGCAGTTCTTC	few	TRBV10-2	TRBJ2-1	-
CASSIVFLDGEQEGTEAFF	TGTGCCAGTAGTATAGTCTTCCTTGACGGGGAACAAGAGGGCACTGAAGCTTTCTTT	-	TRBV19	TRBJ1-1	-
CASSFYANYEQYF	TGTGCCAGCAGCTTTTACGCGAACTACGAGCAGTACTTC	-	TRBV7-2	TRBJ2-7	-
CASSLGASGEEKYEQYF	TGTGCCAGCAGCTTAGGAGCTAGCGGGGAAGAAAAGTACGAGCAGTACTTC	-	TRBV7-8	TRBJ2-7	TRBD2
CASSDLTDRDGEKLFF	TGTGCCAGCAGTGACCTAACGGACAGGGACGGTGAAAAACTGTTTTTT	-	TRBV6-1	TRBJ1-4	TRBD1
CASSWDSAIYEQYF	TGTGCCAGCAGCTGGGACAGTGCGATCTACGAGCAGTACTTC	-	TRBV5-8	TRBJ2-7	TRBD1
CASSASQGHRELFF	TGTGCCAGCAGTGCCAGCCAGGGGCACCGGGAGCTGTTTTTT	-	TRBV6-5	TRBJ2-2	-
CASSSGTGVSYEQYF	TGTGCCAGCAGCTCCGGGACAGGGGTCTCCTACGAGCAGTACTTC	-	TRBV2	TRBJ2-7	TRBD1
CASSETPNTEAFF	TGTGCCAGCAGTGAGACTCCCAACACTGAAGCTTTCTTT	-	TRBV6-1	TRBJ1-1	-
CASSGLGQGADTQYF	TGTGCCAGCAGTGGATTAGGGCAGGGGGCAGATACGCAGTATTTT	-	TRBV25-1	TRBJ2-3	TRBD1
CASRPPRGTQYF	TGTGCCAGCAGGCCTCCTCGGGGGACCCAGTACTTC	-	TRBV6-5	TRBJ2-5	-
CASSQGYMSNQPQHF	TGCGCCAGCAGCCAAGGCTATATGAGCAATCAGCCCCAGCATTTT	once	TRBV4-1	TRBJ1-5	-
CASSLFDGGNTEAFF	TGTGCCAGCAGTTTATTCGACGGGGGGAACACTGAAGCTTTCTTT	-	TRBV28	TRBJ1-1	-
CASSFRGRSTDTQYF	TGTGCCAGCAGCTTTAGGGGGAGAAGCACAGATACGCAGTATTTT	-	TRBV5-6	TRBJ2-3	-
CASSMRGQMNTEAFF	TGTGCCAGCAGTATGAGGGGACAAATGAACACTGAAGCTTTCTTT	-	TRBV27	TRBJ1-1	-
CASSPNSGTNYGYTF	TGTGCCAGCTCACCAAACTCAGGGACTAACTATGGCTACACCTTC	-	TRBV18	TRBJ1-2	-
CAPLPTGYSASTDTQYF	TGTGCCCCATTACCAACGGGATACAGTGCTAGCACAGATACGCAGTATTTT	-	TRBV10-3	TRBJ2-3	-
CASRYDNNQETQYF	TGCGCCAGCCGCTATGACAATAACCAAGAGACCCAGTACTTC	-	TRBV5-1	TRBJ2-5	-
CASSPTLPGLASGNEQFF	TGTGCCAGCAGCCCAACTCTTCCGGGACTAGCGTCGGGGAATGAGCAGTTCTTC	-	TRBV11-2	TRBJ2-1	TRBD2
CATSSYRDYGYTF	TGTGCCACCAGCAGCTACAGGGACTATGGCTACACCTTC	-	TRBV15	TRBJ1-2	-
CASSLLGLVSGELFF	TGTGCCAGCAGTTTACTTGGACTAGTGTCCGGGGAGCTGTTTTTT	-	TRBV28	TRBJ2-2	TRBD2
CSASGHSEAFF	TGCAGTGCTAGTGGGCATTCTGAAGCTTTCTTT	-	TRBV20-1	TRBJ1-1	-
CAWRSRAGGYTF	TGTGCCTGGAGGTCCAGGGCTGGTGGCTACACCTTC	-	TRBV30	TRBJ1-2	-
CASSLGLGETQYF	TGCGCCAGCAGCTTGGGTCTAGGAGAGACCCAGTACTTC	-	TRBV5-1	TRBJ2-5	-
CASSLFRGGMNTEAFF	TGTGCCAGCAGTTTATTTAGGGGGGGGATGAACACTGAAGCTTTCTTT	-	TRBV28	TRBJ1-1	-
CASSPPGTGYYEQYF	TGTGCCAGTAGCCCTCCCGGGACAGGGTATTACGAGCAGTACTTC	-	TRBV5-4	TRBJ2-7	TRBD1
CSAQGQGAYGYTF	TGCAGCGCGCAGGGACAGGGGGCCTATGGCTACACCTTC	-	TRBV29-1	TRBJ1-2	TRBD1
CASKERNTIYF	TGTGCCAGCAAAGAACGGAACACCATATATTTT	once	TRBV6-1	TRBJ1-3	-
CASSQEGQGYGYTF	TGCGCCAGCAGCCAAGAGGGACAGGGGTATGGCTACACCTTC	-	TRBV4-1	TRBJ1-2	TRBD1
CASRGRGGYTF	TGTGCCAGCAGAGGGAGGGGTGGCTACACCTTC	few	TRBV28	TRBJ1-2	-